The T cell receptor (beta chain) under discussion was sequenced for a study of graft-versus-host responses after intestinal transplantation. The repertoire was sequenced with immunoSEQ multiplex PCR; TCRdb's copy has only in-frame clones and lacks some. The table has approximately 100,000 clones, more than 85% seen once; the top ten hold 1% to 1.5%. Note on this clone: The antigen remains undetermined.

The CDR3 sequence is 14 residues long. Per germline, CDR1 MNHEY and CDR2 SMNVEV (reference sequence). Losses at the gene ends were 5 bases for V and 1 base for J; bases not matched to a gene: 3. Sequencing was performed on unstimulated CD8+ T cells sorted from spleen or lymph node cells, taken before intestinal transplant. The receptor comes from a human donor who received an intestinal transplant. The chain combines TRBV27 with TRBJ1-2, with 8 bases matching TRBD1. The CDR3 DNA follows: TGTGCCAGCAGTGGACAGGGAAATAACTATGGCTACACCTTC. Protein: CASSGQGNNYGYTF.